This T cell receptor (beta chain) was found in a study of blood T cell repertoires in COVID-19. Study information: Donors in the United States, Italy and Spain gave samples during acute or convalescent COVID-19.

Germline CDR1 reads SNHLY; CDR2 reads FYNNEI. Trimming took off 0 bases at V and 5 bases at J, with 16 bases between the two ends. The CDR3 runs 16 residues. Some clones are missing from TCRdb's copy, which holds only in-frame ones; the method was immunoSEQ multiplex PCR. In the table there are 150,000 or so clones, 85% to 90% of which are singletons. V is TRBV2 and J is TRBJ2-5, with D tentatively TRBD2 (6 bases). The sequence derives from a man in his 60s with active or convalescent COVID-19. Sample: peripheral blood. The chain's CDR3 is CASSEAGWGLWETQYF. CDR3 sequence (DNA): TGTGCCAGCAGTGAAGCGGGATGGGGACTGTGGGAGACCCAGTACTTC. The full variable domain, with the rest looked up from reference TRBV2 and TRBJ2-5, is EPEVTQTPSHQVTQMGQEVILRCVPISNHLYFYWYRQILGQKVEFLVSFYNNEISEKSEIFDDQFSVERPDGSNFTLKIRSTKLEDSAMYFCASSEAGWGLWETQYFGPGTRLLVL.